The present TCR beta chain was sequenced within a study of tumor-infiltrating lymphocytes in oesophageal squamous cell carcinoma. TCRdb itself ran the PCR reads through MiXCR, one entry per CDR3 protein. The sample yields around 22,000 distinct CDR3 sequences, around 40% seen once. Germline V CDR1 and CDR2: LGHDT, YNNKEL (reference sequence). This CDR3 contains 18 residues. This sequence originates from a male donor with esophageal squamous cell carcinoma. Input material: esophageal tumor tissue. The J gene is TRBJ2-7, the V gene TRBV3-1, with 10 bases identical to TRBD2. The last part of the DNA fits TRBJ2-1 better; the J call may be wrong. The CDR3: CASSQDVSGRLSTSEQFF. The CDR3 coding sequence is TGTGCCAGCAGCCAAGATGTTAGCGGGAGGCTCTCCACCAGTGAGCAGTTCTTC.